A selection of T cell receptor beta chains follows, all from one sample in a study of blood T cell repertoires in COVID-19. Profiled with immunoSEQ multiplex PCR; TCRdb holds only in-frame clones, not every one. The sample consists of a few hundred thousand clones, roughly 89% of them appearing once. Sequencing used PBMCs or T cells enriched from blood (not recorded which). These receptors were taken from a young woman who had recovered from COVID-19. CDR3s include the opening cysteine and the closing phenylalanine or tryptophan. Each record gives: D gene, J gene, CDR3 length, V gene, clone size, CDR3 DNA, CDR3 protein. The D gene is left open where the match is weak. Clone size is stated in some rows and not others, as once, few, many or a class when expanded.

TRBD2,TRBJ2-1,12,TRBV29-1,NA,TGCAGCGTCAGACTAGCGGGAGGGCACCCGTTCTTC,CSVRLAGGHPFF
NA,TRBJ1-1,14,TRBV6-5,few,TGTGCCAGCAGTTACGTAGAGCGTAACACTGAAGCTTTCTTT,CASSYVERNTEAFF
NA,TRBJ1-1,14,TRBV9,NA,TGTGCCAGCAGCGTATCTCTGGGACAACCTGAAGCTTTCTTT,CASSVSLGQPEAFF
NA,TRBJ1-2,12,TRBV4-1,NA,TGCGCCAGCAGCTGGGCAAACTATGGCTACACCTTC,CASSWANYGYTF
NA,TRBJ1-5,14,TRBV27,NA,TGTGCCAGCAGTTTACAGGGCCGTAACCAGCCCCAGCATTTT,CASSLQGRNQPQHF
TRBD2,TRBJ2-6,15,TRBV24-1,NA,TGTGCCACCAGTGCGCGGGGGGCTGGGGCCAACGTCCTGACTTTC,CATSARGAGANVLTF
NA,TRBJ1-2,13,TRBV28,NA,TGTGCCAGCAGGGGCGGGACTGCTGATGGCTACACCTTC,CASRGGTADGYTF
TRBD1,TRBJ1-2,14,TRBV6-2/TRBV6-3,once,TGTGCCAGCAGTATCGGGACAGGGGGCTATGGCTACACCTTC,CASSIGTGGYGYTF
NA,TRBJ2-2,18,TRBV3-1/TRBV3-2,NA,TGTGCCAGCAGCCAAGATATATCGGGACATAGGTACCCAGGGGAGCTGTTTTTT,CASSQDISGHRYPGELFF
NA,TRBJ2-7,12,TRBV21-1,once,TGTGCCAGAGGACTAGGCACCTACGAGCAGTACTTC,CARGLGTYEQYF
NA,TRBJ1-5,14,TRBV7-2,few,TGTGCCAGCAGCTTCCGGACAGAAAATCAGCCCCAGCATTTT,CASSFRTENQPQHF
TRBD1,TRBJ1-2,14,TRBV4-1,NA,TGCGCCAGCAGCCCAACTGGGACAGGGGGCGGCTACACCTTC,CASSPTGTGGGYTF
NA,TRBJ2-1,13,TRBV28,NA,TGTGCCAGCAATAAGGGAGGTTACGATGAGCAGTTCTTC,CASNKGGYDEQFF
NA,TRBJ1-3,14,TRBV2,NA,TGTGCCAGCAGTGAACCCTCCTCTGGAAACACCATATATTTT,CASSEPSSGNTIYF
TRBD1,TRBJ2-2,16,TRBV9,NA,TGTGCCAGCAGCGCACGTGGGGACAGGGGAGCCGGGGAGCTGTTTTTT,CASSARGDRGAGELFF
NA,TRBJ2-5,13,TRBV7-2,NA,TGTGCCAGCAGACCAGGAATCCAAGAGACCCAGTACTTC,CASRPGIQETQYF
TRBD2,TRBJ2-7,16,TRBV3-1/TRBV3-2,NA,TGTGCCAGCAGCCCCGGGACTAGCGGGGCAACCTACGAGCAGTACTTC,CASSPGTSGATYEQYF